A selection of T cell receptor beta chains follows, all from one sample in a study of cytomegalovirus exposure and HLA in healthy donors. Sequencing used immunoSEQ multiplex PCR; TCRdb keeps in-frame clones, though not all of them. Counted here are fewer than 200,000 clones, around 96% occurring once; the ten biggest clones make up about 0.89%. Sequenced: PBMCs. Every receptor here comes from a woman aged 18-29 years in good health and CMV-seronegative. The conserved cysteine and the conserved F or W are not part of the CDR3 here.

V,CDR3
TRBV7-2,ASSLVAGQAVTGTQY
TRBV9,ASSVGPQTYEQY
TRBV18,ASSPGQGASNTQY
TRBV7-9,ASSSGEIAGNTIY
TRBV4-2,ASSQLAGGSNTGELF
TRBV7-2,ASSSPGGPYEQY
TRBV5-1,ASSLEFVLYSSETQY
TRBV5-1,ASNEGGTDTQY
TRBV5-6,ASSLEGGQNSNQPQH
TRBV7-6,ASSLGLAGDTDTQY
TRBV6-5,ASSYLQGKEQY
TRBV10-3,AISERQGGYEQY
TRBV7-2,ASSLRQPNYGYT
TRBV7-9,ASSSHRVNTGELF
TRBV21-1,ASSKGPGDQPQH
TRBV7-8,ASSFESVNIQY
TRBV5-6,ASSLAGPYEQY
TRBV16,ASSPSNRGAQAEAF
TRBV4-3,ASSQGLESPLH
TRBV6-6,ASSLTPSPTSYEQY
TRBV15,ATSRGEAHYGYT
TRBV4-3,ASSQEPTGGATYGYT
TRBV27,ASLGAVMNTEAF
TRBV10-3,AIRVDRGLGRRGTEAF
TRBV4-1,ASSHTGGNQPQH
TRBV6-5,ASKGHSNQPQH
TRBV9,ASSAVTGTGESGYT
TRBV5-1,ASSQTGKTGNTIY
TRBV27,ASSLSVRFSGYNSPLH
TRBV19,ASSSDRDLGEAF
TRBV4-1,ASSQPGQPYGYT
TRBV6-6,ASSSGDSSYNSPLH
TRBV5-1,ASSLSASGNEQY
TRBV6-1,ATTEGSYEQY
TRBV19,ASKGHRTANYGYT
TRBV11-2,ASESGLAVGTDTQY
TRBV5-1,ASTWGGETGELF
TRBV6-1,AGDRSYSNQPQH
TRBV5-5,ASSLGGASGDNYEQY
TRBV19,ASSFGTGFNQPQH
TRBV6-6,ASSLLGGGGQPQH
TRBV5-8,ASSPGGGTSTDTQY
TRBV25-1,ASKTEGYTQY
TRBV4-2,ASSQETSVISSYEQY
TRBV9,ASSVGTPNTGELF
TRBV27,ASSLIPGTGNSPLH
TRBV7-6,ASSGGTGVGGYT
TRBV29-1,SVERYRESGELF
TRBV19,ASSIVGTGDTEAF
TRBV16,ASSQAQGAKNIQY
TRBV15,ATSGTGVQETQY
TRBV27,ASRDQGADTEAF
TRBV2,ASRIGVGGNEKLF
TRBV14,ASSPQAGGQNIQY
TRBV4-2,ASSQDLNRQANGYT